This entry is about one T cell receptor beta chain. The antigen remains unidentified. PCR involved 60 Vbeta and 13 Jbeta primers. Authors' methods: Counted up in a later analysis, unique TCR beta chains came to some 80 million, with some 11 million shared. TCRdb's table, derived via immunoSEQ multiplex PCR, lists solely in-frame clones and lacks some. The D gene and trimming were derived from the DNA, and the V and J assignments and clone size from that table. The sample yields roughly 130,000 clones, over 8% seen once. The sample comes from a study of cytomegalovirus exposure and HLA in healthy donors. Study outcomes and limitations: TRBV6-2, TRBV6-3 and some other V segments were excluded as indistinguishable. CMV serostatus was the only immune exposure information that was available. Among TCR sequences, most were rare, though some public TCRs appeared in many donors.

Germline V gene sequence: CDR1 KGHSH, CDR2 LQKENI. CDR3 length: 16 amino acids. V lost 2 bases to trimming and J lost 3 bases, with 16 bases between them. Input material: PBMCs. This receptor was identified in a middle-aged man in good health and CMV-seronegative. This chain connects TRBV18 to TRBJ1-2; D is ambiguous. CDR3 loop: CASSPGVAALDYGYTF. CDR3 in DNA: TGTGCCAGCTCACCAGGGGTAGCGGCGCTGGACTATGGCTACACCTTC.